This TCR beta chain is drawn from a study of blood T cell repertoires in COVID-19. Study-wide context: Samples came from the United States, Italy and Spain, spanning acute and convalescent COVID-19. The cDNA or gDNA used as material had been derived from T cells, B-cell-depleted T cells, or PBMCs.

Comment on this clone: One junction end does not reproduce the germline sequence, and a read error may be involved.

Original data processing: For nucleated cells, counts were estimated from reference gene primer amplification. Libraries were prepared by immunoSEQ multiplex PCR; TCRdb keeps only in-frame clonotypes and omits some of them. V and J calls and clone size are given by that table; D and trimming were obtained from the DNA. The repertoire includes roughly 16,000 clones, around nine tenths of them detected once, and roughly a third sits in the top ten. The Seattle patients joined while their infection was active and were tracked longitudinally afterward. This sequence originates from a woman of 80 years or more with COVID-19, enrolled during active disease. The sequencing sample was made of peripheral blood.

The chain's CDR3 is CASSQGGQGYGYTF. The CDR3 DNA reads as TGTGCCAGCAGTCAAGGGGGACAGGGCTATGGCTACACCTTC. V usage is TRBV3-1 (or the pseudogene TRBV3-2) and J usage is TRBJ1-2; 9 bases agree with TRBD1. The CDR3 runs to 14 residues. From germline, CDR1 is LGHDT and CDR2 YNNKEL (reference sequence).